This T cell receptor beta chain is from a study of glioma-infiltrating T cells after dendritic cell vaccination. Overall study context: Patients had newly diagnosed or recurrent glioblastoma and received dendritic cell vaccines. Between the early 2000s and the early 2010s, patients got autologous tumor lysate-pulsed dendritic cell vaccines.

Clones were read by immunoSEQ multiplex PCR, and TCRdb kept only the in-frame ones, dropping some. The table lists 60,000 to 70,000 clones, 75% to 90% of them singletons. Germline lookup yields CDR1 SGHNT and CDR2 YYREEE (reference sequence). The CDR3 sequence is 14 residues long. The junction had 7 bases not matched to a gene; V was cut back by 4 bases and J by 5 bases. This TCR was sampled from a human donor with glioblastoma. The chain joins TRBV5-4 to TRBJ1-2; 8 bases map to TRBD1. The source material was blood, sampled before dendritic cell vaccination. The CDR3 DNA reads TGTGCCAGCAGCCCAGGGGGCGTTCGTTATGGCTACACCTTC. This codes for CASSPGGVRYGYTF.